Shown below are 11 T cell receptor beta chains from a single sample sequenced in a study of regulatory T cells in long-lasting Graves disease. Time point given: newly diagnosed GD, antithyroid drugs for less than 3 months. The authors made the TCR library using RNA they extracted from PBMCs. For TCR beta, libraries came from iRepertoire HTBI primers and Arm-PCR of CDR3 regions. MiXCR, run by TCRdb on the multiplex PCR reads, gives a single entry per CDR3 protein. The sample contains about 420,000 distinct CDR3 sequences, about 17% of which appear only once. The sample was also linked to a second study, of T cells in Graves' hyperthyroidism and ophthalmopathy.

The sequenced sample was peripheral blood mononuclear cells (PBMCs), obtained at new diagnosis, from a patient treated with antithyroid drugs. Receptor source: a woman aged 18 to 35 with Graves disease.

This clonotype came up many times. The CDR3 DNA follows: TGCAGTGCTTACAACCTAGCAGTGGGGCTCCCAGATACGCAGTATTTT. As protein: CSAYNLAVGLPDTQYF. This chain links TRBV20-1 with TRBJ2-3; D tentatively reads TRBD1 or TRBD2 (5 bases each). The CDR3 spans 16 residues. V was trimmed by 5 bases and J by 4 bases, leaving 22 bases between them. Germline V gives CDR1 DFQATT, CDR2 SNEGSKA (reference sequence).

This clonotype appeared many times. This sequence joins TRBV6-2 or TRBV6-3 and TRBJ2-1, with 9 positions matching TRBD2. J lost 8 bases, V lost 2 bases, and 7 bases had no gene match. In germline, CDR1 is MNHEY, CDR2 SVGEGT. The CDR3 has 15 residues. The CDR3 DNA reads TGTGCCAGCAGTTACCTGGCGGGAGGGTGGGATGAGCAGTTCTTC. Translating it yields CASSYLAGGWDEQFF.

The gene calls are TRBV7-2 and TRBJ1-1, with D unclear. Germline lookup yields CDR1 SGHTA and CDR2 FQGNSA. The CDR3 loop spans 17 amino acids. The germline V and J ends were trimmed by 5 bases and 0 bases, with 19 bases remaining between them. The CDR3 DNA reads TGTGCCAGCAGCGCCTCCGGCCGCGGACGGCTGAACACTGAAGCTTTCTTT. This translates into CASSASGRGRLNTEAFF.

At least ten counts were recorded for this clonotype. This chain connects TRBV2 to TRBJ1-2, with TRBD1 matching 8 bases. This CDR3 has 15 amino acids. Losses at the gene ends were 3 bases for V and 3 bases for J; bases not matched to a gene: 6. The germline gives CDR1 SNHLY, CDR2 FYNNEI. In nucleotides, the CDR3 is TGTGCCAGCAGTGAGGACAGGGTTCTAGACTATGGCTACACCTTC. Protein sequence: CASSEDRVLDYGYTF.

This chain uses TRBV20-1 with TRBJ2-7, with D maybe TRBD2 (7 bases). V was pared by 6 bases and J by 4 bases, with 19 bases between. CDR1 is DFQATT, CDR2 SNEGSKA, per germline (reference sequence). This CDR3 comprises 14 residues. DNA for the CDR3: TGCAGTGCCCCTCACGGGGGGCGGTTTTACGAGCAGTACTTC. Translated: CSAPHGGRFYEQYF.

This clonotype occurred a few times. CDR3 nucleotides: TGTGCCACCAGTGATTTTGCAGGGGGTGTTAAGAGCTCCTACAATGAGCAGTTCTTC. Its protein product is CATSDFAGGVKSSYNEQFF. The gene calls are TRBV24-1 and TRBJ2-1; 7 bases fit TRBD1. Germline loops: CDR1 KGHDR, CDR2 SFDVKD. Unmatched junction bases numbered 11, after V lost 1 base and J lost 0 bases. This CDR3 region has 19 residues.

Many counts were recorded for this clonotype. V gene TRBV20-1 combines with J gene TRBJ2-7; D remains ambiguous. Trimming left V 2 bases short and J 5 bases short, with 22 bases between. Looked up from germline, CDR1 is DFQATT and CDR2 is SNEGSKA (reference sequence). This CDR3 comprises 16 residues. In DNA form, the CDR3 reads TGCAGTGCTAGAATGCTCGGCAGGCCTTTAGGGAACGAGCAGTACTTC. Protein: CSARMLGRPLGNEQYF.

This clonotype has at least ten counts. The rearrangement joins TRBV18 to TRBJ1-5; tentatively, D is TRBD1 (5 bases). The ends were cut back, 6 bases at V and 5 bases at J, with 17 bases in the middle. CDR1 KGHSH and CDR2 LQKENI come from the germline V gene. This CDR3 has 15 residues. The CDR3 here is CASSSGMGGDQPQHF. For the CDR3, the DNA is TGTGCCAGCTCCTCGGGAATGGGGGGTGATCAGCCCCAGCATTTT.

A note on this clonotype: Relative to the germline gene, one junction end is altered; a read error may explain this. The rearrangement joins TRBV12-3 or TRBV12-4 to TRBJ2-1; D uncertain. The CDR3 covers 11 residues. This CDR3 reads CAGSLGLEQFF. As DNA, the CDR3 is TGTGCCGGCAGTTTAGGCCTTGAGCAGTTCTTC.

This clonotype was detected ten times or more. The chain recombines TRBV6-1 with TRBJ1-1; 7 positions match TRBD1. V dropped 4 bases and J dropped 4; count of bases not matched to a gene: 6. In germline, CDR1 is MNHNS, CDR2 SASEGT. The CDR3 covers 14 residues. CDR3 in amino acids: CASSARTGATEAFF. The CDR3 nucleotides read TGTGCCAGCAGTGCGCGTACAGGGGCCACTGAAGCTTTCTTT.

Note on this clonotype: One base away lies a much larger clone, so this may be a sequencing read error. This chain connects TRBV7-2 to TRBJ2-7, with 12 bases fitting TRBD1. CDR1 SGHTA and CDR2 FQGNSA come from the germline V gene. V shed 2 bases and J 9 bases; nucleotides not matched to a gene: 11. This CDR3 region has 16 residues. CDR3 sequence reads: CASSLSPGTGGRGQYF. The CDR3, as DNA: TGTGCCAGCAGCTTAAGTCCCGGGACAGGGGGCCGCGGGCAGTACTTC.